Sequencing of this TCR beta chain was carried out in a study of T-cell memory formation after mild COVID-19. Overall study findings and caveats: CD4+ contracting clones were found mainly in CM and EM, and CD8+ ones in EMRA.

This clonotype has at least ten counts. Its antigen is not identified. The authors produced TCR alpha and TCR beta cDNA libraries with sample barcodes and UMIs by 5'RACE using constant-segment primers. TCRdb reprocessed the 5' RACE reads with MiXCR, giving one entry per CDR3 protein. The data hold roughly 310,000 distinct CDR3 sequences, with around a sixth observed a single time. This receptor was taken from a man aged 18 to 30 who had mild COVID-19 (a few samples of this study predate the infection). Cell type and time point are not known. Sequencing was carried out using PBMCs or a T cell subset sorted from them (not recorded which).

In DNA form, the CDR3 reads TGCGCCAGCAGCCGTCTAGCAGGTCAAGAGACCCAGTACTTC. Amino acid sequence: CASSRLAGQETQYF. This chain uses TRBV4-1 with TRBJ2-5, with D tentatively TRBD2 (5 bases). Trimming removed 4 bases from V and 2 bases from J, with 11 bases in between. From germline, CDR1 is MGHRA and CDR2 YSYEKL. This CDR3 has 14 residues.